This entry features one T cell receptor beta chain sequence. Its antigen is as yet unknown. A read error may produce the germline difference seen at one junction end. This specimen comes from a study of T cells after yellow fever vaccination. Study background: Preparation of the low-cell-number fractions used SMART-Seq v4 Ultra Low Input. Study observations and caveats: Weaker overall was a secondary response that nonetheless peaked faster, on day 5 versus 15. Booster sampling recovered most clones from primary vaccination (roughly 97% CD4, around 88% CD8).

This CDR3 has 13 residues. Germline V lookup: CDR1 MRHNA, CDR2 SNTAGT. UMIs were added to TCR cDNA along with a universal primer site when it was made by 5'RACE template switching. TCRdb re-called the 5' RACE reads through MiXCR, storing one row per CDR3 protein. In the table there are roughly 170,000 distinct CDR3 sequences, roughly 6.2% of which are singletons. This clonotype was obtained from a man between 18 and 29 years old who received the YFV17D yellow fever vaccine. The genes are TRBV6-4 and TRBJ1-5; D might be TRBD1 (5 bases). The sequences come from CD4+ T cells sorted from PBMCs, collected on the day of the first yellow fever vaccination. The CDR3 loop is CASSGDLHQPHHF. The CDR3 nucleotides read TGTGCCAGCAGTGGGGACCTACATCAGCCCCATCATTTT.